The present T cell receptor (beta chain) was sequenced within a study of control samples from healthy donors and cancer patients. From germline, CDR1 is SGHTA and CDR2 FQGTGA. This CDR3 is 14 amino acids long. Trimming took 2 bases from V and 7 from J, leaving 9 bases between them. The protocol was immunoSEQ multiplex PCR, while the TCRdb copy is restricted to in-frame clones and leaves out a portion. The sample has 75,000 or so clones, about 92% seen once. The receptor comes from a man aged 55 to 70 with colorectal cancer. The specimen sequenced was PBMCs. V is TRBV7-3 and J is TRBJ1-6, with a possible D match to TRBD1 (5 bases). The CDR3 DNA is TGTGCCAGCAGCTTACGGCAGGGCAATTCACCCCTCCACTTT. Its protein is CASSLRQGNSPLHF. The complete variable domain, with remaining parts taken from reference TRBV7-3 and TRBJ1-6, reads GAGVSQTPSNKVTEKGKYVELRCDPISGHTALYWYRQSLGQGPEFLIYFQGTGAADDSGLPNDRFFAVRPEGSVSTLKIQRTERGDSAVYLCASSLRQGNSPLHFGNGTRLTVT.